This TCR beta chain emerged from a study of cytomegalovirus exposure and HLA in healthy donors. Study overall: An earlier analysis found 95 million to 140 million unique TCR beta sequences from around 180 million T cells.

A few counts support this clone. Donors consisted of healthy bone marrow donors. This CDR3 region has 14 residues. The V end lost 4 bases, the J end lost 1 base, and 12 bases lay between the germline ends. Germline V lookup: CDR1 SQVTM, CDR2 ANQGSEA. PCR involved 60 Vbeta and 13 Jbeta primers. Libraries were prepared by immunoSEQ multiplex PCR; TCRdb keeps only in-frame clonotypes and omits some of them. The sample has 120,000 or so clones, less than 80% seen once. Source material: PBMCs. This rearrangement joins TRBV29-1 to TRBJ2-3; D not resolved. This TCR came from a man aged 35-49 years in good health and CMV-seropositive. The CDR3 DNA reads TGCAGCGTTGGTGGTCTAGACGGCACAGATACGCAGTATTTT. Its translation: CSVGGLDGTDTQYF.